This T cell receptor beta chain derives from a study of CD8 T cells in Susac syndrome. Findings of the study overall: The study admitted that it had a relatively small number of individuals in its TCR sequencing and HLA analysis.

It was with random hexamers that roughly 0.45 to 1 ug RNA was reverse transcribed. TCRdb re-called the immunoSEQ multiplex PCR reads through MiXCR, storing one row per CDR3 protein. There are about 180,000 distinct CDR3 sequences in the sample; just under 95% occur only once, and 0.09% to 0.1% lies in the top ten. The study sequenced TCR beta in blood CD8+ and CD4+ T cells. On this clonotype itself: Its antigen is unidentified.

Germline trimming cut 4 bases from V and 7 bases from J; bases unmatched to any gene: 8. This CDR3 has 14 residues. Germline CDR1 reads SGDLS; CDR2 reads YYNGEE. The sample was CD4+ T cells from PBMCs. This sequence originates from a human donor with Susac syndrome. The rearrangement uses TRBV9 and TRBJ2-1; 7 bases line up with TRBD1. CDR3 DNA sequence: TGTGCCAGCAGCATATCCGGGACAGAGAATGAGCAGTTCTTC. It codes for CASSISGTENEQFF. The whole variable domain, remainder taken from reference TRBV9 and TRBJ2-1, is DSGVTQTPKHLITATGQRVTLRCSPRSGDLSVYWYQQSLDQGLQFLIQYYNGEERAKGNILERFSAQQFPDLHSELNLSSLELGDSALYFCASSISGTENEQFFGPGTRLTVL.